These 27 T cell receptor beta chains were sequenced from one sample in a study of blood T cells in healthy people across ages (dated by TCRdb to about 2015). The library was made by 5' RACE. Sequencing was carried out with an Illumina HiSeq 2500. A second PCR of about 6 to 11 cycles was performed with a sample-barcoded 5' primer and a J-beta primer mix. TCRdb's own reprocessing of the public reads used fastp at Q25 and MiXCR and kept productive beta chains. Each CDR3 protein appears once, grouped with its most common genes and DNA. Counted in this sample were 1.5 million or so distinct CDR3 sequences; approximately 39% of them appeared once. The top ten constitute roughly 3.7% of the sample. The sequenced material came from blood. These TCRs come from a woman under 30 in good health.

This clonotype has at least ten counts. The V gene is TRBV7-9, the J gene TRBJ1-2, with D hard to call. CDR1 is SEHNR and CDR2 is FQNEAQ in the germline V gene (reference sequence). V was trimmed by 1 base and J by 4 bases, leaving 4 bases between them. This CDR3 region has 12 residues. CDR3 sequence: CASSLGTYGYTF. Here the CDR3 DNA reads TGTGCCAGCAGCTTAGGTACCTATGGCTACACCTTC.

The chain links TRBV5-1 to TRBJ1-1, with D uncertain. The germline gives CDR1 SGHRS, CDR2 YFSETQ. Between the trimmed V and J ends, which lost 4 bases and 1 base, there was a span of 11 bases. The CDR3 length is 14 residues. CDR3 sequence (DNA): TGCGCCAGCAGCAAAACGGACCCGAACACTGAAGCTTTCTTT. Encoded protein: CASSKTDPNTEAFF. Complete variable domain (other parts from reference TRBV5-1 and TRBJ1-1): KAGVTQTPRYLIKTRGQQVTLSCSPISGHRSVSWYQQTPGQGLQFLFEYFSETQRNKGNFPGRFSGRQFSNSRSEMNVSTLELGDSALYLCASSKTDPNTEAFFGQGTRLTVV.

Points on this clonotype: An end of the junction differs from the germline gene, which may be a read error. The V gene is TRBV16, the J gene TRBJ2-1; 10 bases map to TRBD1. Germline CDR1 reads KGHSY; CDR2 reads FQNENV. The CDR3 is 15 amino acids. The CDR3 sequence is CVSSQRDRGSHEQFF. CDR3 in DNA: TGTGTCAGCAGCCAACGGGACAGGGGATCTCATGAGCAGTTCTTC.

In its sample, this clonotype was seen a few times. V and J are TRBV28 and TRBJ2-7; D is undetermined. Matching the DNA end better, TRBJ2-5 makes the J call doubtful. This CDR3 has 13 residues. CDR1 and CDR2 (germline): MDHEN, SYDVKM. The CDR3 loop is CASMGHNWRTQYF. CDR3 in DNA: TGTGCCAGCATGGGCCACAATTGGAGGACCCAGTACTTC.

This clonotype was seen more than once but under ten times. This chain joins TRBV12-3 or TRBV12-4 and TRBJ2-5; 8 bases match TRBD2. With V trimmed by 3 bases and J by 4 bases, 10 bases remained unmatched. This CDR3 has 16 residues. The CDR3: CASSLHPGGLPETQYF. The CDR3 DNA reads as TGTGCCAGCAGTTTGCATCCGGGGGGGCTACCAGAGACCCAGTACTTC.

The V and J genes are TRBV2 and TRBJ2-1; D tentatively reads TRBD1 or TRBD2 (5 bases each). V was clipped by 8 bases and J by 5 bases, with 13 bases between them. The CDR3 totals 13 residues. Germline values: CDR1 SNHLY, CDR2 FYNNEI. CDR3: CASWVGVDNEQFF. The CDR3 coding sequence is TGTGCCAGCTGGGTGGGGGTCGACAATGAGCAGTTCTTC.

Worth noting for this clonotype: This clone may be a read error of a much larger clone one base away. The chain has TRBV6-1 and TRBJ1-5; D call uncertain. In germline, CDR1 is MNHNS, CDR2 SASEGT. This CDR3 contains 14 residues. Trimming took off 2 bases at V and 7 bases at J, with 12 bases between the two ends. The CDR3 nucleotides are TGTGCCAGCAGTGAATTCTCTCTGGGACAGCCCCAGCATTTT. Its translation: CASSEFSLGQPQHF.

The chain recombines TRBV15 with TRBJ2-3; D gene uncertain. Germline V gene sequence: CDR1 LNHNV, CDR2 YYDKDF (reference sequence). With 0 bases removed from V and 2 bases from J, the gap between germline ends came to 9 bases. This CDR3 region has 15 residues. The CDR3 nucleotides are TGTGCCACCAGCAGAGATCCCGACTTCACAGATACGCAGTATTTT. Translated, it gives CATSRDPDFTDTQYF.

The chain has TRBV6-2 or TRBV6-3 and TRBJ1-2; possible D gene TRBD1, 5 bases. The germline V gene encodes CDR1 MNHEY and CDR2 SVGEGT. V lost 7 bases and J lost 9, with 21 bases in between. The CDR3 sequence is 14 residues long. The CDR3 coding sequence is TGTGCCAGCACCCGAACGGGGGGAGCGGAGAGCTACACCTTC. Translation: CASTRTGGAESYTF.

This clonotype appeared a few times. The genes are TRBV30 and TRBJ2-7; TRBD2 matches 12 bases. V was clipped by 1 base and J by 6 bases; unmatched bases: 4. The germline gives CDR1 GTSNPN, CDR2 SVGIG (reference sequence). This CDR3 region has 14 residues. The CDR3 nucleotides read TGTGCCTGGAGTGAGGGACTAGCGGGCACCGAGCAGTACTTC. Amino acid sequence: CAWSEGLAGTEQYF.

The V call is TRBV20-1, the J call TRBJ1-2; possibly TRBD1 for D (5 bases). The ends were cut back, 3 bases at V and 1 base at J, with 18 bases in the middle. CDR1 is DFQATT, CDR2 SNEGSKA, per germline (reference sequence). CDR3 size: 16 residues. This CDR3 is CSARAGRTVVNYGYTF. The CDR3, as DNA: TGCAGTGCTAGGGCGGGGCGGACCGTCGTTAACTATGGCTACACCTTC.

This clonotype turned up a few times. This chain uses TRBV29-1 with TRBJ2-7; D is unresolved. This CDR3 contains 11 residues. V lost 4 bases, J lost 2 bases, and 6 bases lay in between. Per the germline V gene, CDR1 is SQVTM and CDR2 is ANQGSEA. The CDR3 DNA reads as TGCAGCGTTGGAGACCCCTACGAGCAGTACTTC. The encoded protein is CSVGDPYEQYF.

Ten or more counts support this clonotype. This chain's CDR3 is CASRGLMHTDTQYF. CDR3 sequence (DNA): TGTGCCAGCAGGGGGCTAATGCACACAGATACGCAGTATTTT. The chain combines TRBV28 with TRBJ2-3, with D possibly matching TRBD1 (5 bases). This CDR3 region has 14 residues. V lost 6 bases to trimming and J lost 2 bases, with 12 bases between them. Germline V gene lookup returns CDR1 MDHEN and CDR2 SYDVKM.

CDR3: CASSAREETQYF. The CDR3 DNA reads TGTGCCAGCTCGGCGAGGGAGGAGACCCAGTACTTC. The gene calls are TRBV6-2 or TRBV6-3 and TRBJ2-5, with a weak D call TRBD2 (5 bases). The CDR3 consists of 12 residues. CDR1 and CDR2 (germline): MNHEY, SVGEGT. Trimming left V 8 bases short and J 5 bases short, with 12 bases between.

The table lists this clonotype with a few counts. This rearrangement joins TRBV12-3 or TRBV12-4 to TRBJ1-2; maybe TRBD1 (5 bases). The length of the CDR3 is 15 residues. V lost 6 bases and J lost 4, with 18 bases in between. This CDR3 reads CASSPTGGGAYGYTF. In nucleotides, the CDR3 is TGTGCCAGCAGCCCCACAGGTGGCGGAGCCTATGGCTACACCTTC.

The CDR3 here is CASSEWGVAGTEAFF. The CDR3 DNA sequence: TGTGCCAGCAGTGAATGGGGAGTGGCAGGCACTGAAGCTTTCTTT. The chain has TRBV25-1 and TRBJ1-1; D is uncertain. V was pared by 1 base and J by 4 bases, with 13 bases between. There are 15 residues in the CDR3. The germline CDR1 and CDR2 sequences are MGHDK and SYGVNS. Based on the CDR3 plus reference TRBV25-1 and TRBJ1-1, the full variable domain is EADIYQTPRYLVIGTGKKITLECSQTMGHDKMYWYQQDPGMELHLIHYSYGVNSTEKGDLSSESTVSRIRTEHFPLTLESARPSHTSQYLCASSEWGVAGTEAFFGQGTRLTVV.

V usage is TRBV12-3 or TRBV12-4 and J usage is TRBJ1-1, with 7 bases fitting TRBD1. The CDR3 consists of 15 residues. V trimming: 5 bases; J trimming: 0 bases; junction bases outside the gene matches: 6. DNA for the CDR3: TGTGCCAGCAGTCCCCAGGGGGAACTGAACACTGAAGCTTTCTTT. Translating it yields CASSPQGELNTEAFF.

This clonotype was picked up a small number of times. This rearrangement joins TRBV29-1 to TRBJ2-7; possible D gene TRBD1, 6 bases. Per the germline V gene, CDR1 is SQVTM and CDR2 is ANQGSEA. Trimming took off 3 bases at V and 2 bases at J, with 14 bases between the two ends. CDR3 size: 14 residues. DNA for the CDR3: TGCAGCGTTGAGGAGGACAGTTCTACCTACGAGCAGTACTTC. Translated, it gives CSVEEDSSTYEQYF.

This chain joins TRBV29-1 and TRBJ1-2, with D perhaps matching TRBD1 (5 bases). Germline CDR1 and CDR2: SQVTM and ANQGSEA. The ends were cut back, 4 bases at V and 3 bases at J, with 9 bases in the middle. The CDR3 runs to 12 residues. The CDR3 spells CSVGQPDYGYTF. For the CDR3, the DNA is TGCAGCGTTGGACAGCCGGACTATGGCTACACCTTC.

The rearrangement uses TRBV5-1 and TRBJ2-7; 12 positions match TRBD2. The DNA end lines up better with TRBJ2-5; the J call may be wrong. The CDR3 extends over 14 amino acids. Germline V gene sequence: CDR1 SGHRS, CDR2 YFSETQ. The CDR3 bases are TGCGCCAGCAGCGGGACTAGCGGGTACGAGACCCAGTACTTC. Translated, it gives CASSGTSGYETQYF.

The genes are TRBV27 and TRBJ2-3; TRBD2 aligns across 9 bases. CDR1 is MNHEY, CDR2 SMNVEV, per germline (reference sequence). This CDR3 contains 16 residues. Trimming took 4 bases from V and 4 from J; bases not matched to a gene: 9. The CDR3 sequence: CASSSLAGDGADTQYF. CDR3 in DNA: TGTGCCAGCAGTTCCTTAGCGGGAGATGGGGCAGATACGCAGTATTTT.

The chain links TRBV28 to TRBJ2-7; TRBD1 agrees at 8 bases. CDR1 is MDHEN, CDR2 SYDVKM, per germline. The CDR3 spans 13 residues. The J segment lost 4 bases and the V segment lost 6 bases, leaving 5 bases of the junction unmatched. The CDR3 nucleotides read TGTGCCAGCAGACCAGGGGGCAAGTACGAGCAGTACTTC. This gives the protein CASRPGGKYEQYF.

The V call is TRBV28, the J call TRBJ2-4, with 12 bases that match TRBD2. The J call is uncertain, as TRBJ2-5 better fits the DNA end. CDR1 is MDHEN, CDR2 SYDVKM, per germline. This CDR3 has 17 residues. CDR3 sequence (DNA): TGTGCCAGCAGTGCCCGGACTAGCGGGACTCCTGGGAAGACCCAGTACTTC. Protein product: CASSARTSGTPGKTQYF.

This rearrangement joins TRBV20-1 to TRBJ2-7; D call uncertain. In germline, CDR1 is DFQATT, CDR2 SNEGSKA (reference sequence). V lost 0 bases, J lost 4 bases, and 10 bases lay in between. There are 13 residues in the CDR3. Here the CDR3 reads CSARDVTEYEQYF. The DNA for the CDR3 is TGCAGTGCTAGAGATGTAACTGAGTACGAGCAGTACTTC.

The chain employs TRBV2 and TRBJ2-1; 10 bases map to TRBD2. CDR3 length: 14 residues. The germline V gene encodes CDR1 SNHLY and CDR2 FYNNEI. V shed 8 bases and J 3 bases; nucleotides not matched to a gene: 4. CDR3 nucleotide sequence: TGTGCCAGCCAGCGGGAGGGAGGCTACAATGAGCAGTTCTTC. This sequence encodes CASQREGGYNEQFF.

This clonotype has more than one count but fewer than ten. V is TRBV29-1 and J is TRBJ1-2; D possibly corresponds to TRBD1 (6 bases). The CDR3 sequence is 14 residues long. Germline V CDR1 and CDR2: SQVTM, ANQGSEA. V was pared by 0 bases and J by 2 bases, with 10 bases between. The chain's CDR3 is CSVEERTANYGYTF. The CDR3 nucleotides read TGCAGCGTTGAAGAGCGGACAGCGAACTATGGCTACACCTTC.

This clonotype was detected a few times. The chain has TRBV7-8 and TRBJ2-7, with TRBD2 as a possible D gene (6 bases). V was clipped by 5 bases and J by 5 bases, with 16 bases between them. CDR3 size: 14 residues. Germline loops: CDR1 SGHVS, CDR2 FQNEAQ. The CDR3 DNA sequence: TGTGCCAGCAGCCCCGGGACTCCCCCGGACGAGCAGTACTTC. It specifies CASSPGTPPDEQYF. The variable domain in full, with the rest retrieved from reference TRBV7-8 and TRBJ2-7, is GAGVSQSPRYKVAKRGQDVALRCDPISGHVSLFWYQQALGQGPEFLTYFQNEAQLDKSGLPSDRFFAERPEGSVSTLKIQRTQQEDSAVYLCASSPGTPPDEQYFGPGTRLTVT.